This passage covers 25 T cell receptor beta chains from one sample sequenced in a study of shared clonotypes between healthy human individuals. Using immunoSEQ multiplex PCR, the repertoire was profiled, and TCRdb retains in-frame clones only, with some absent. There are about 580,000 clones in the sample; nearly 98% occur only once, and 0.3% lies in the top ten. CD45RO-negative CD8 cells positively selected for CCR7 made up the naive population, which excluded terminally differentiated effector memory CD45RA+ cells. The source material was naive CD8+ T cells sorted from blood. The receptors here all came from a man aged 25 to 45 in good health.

The CDR3, as DNA: TGTGCCAGCAGCTTAGCGGGGGGACCCAATGAGCAGTTCTTC. Amino acid sequence: CASSLAGGPNEQFF. This sequence joins TRBV5-4 and TRBJ2-1; 9 bases line up with TRBD2. The germline gives CDR1 SGHNT, CDR2 YYREEE (reference sequence). This CDR3 is 14 amino acids long. Trimming at V came to 2 bases and at J to 6 bases, leaving 3 bases not matched to a gene. The full variable domain, completed using reference TRBV5-4 and TRBJ2-1, is ETGVTQSPTHLIKTRGQQVTLRCSSQSGHNTVSWYQQALGQGPQFIFQYYREEENGRGNFPPRFSGLQFPNYSSELNVNALELDDSALYLCASSLAGGPNEQFFGPGTRLTVL.

The CDR3 here is CASSQDTGGFADTQYF. CDR3 coding DNA: TGCGCCAGCAGCCAAGATACAGGGGGCTTTGCAGATACGCAGTATTTT. This sequence joins TRBV4-3 and TRBJ2-3, with 9 bases lining up with TRBD1. J was trimmed by 4 bases and V by 0 bases; bases with no gene match: 5. Germline lookup yields CDR1 LGHNA and CDR2 YSLEER. CDR3 size: 16 residues.

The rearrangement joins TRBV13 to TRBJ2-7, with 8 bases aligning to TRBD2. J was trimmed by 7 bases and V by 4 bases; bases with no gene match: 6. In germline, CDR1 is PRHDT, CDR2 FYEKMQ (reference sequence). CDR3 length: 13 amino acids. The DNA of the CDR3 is TGTGCCAGCAGCTCCAATACGGGGGGGGAGCAGTACTTC. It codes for CASSSNTGGEQYF.

CDR3 DNA sequence: TGTGCCAGCAGCCGGACAGGGGTTGGCCACGAGCAGTACTTC. Its translation: CASSRTGVGHEQYF. The chain carries TRBV7-9 and TRBJ2-7, with TRBD1 identical over 9 bases. V gave up 5 bases and J gave up 5 bases; unmatched junction bases: 7. Germline-derived CDR1 and CDR2 are SEHNR and FQNEAQ (reference sequence). The CDR3 runs 14 residues.

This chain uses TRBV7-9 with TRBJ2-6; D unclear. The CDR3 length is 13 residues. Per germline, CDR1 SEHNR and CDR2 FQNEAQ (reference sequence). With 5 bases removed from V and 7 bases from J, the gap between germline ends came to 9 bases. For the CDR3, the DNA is TGTGCCAGCAGCCCTCCTGATGCCAACGTCCTGACTTTC. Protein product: CASSPPDANVLTF.

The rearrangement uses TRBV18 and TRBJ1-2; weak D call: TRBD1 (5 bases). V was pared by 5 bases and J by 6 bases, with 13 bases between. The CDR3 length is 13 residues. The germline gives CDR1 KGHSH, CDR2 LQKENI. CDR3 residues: CASSSDGADGYTF. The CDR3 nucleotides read TGTGCCAGCTCATCCGACGGGGCGGATGGCTACACCTTC.

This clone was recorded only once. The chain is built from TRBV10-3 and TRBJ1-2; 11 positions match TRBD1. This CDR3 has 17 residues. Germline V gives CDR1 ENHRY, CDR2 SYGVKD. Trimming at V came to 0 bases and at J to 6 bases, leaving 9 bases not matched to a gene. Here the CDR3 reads CAISESPTGTGGNGYTF. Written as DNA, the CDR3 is TGTGCCATCAGTGAGTCCCCAACCGGGACAGGGGGGAATGGCTACACCTTC.

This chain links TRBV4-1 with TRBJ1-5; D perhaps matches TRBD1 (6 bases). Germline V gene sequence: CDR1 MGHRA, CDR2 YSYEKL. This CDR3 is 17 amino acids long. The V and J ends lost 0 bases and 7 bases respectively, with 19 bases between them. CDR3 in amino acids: CASSQEPPEGGGQPQHF. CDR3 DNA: TGCGCCAGCAGCCAAGAGCCCCCTGAGGGGGGCGGGCAGCCCCAGCATTTT.

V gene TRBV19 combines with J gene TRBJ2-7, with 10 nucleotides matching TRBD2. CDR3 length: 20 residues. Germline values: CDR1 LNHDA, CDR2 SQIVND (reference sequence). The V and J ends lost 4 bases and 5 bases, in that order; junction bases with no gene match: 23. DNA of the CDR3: TGTGCCAGTAGTACGCCCAGGGTATGGTCTAGCGGGAGTGTTTTACACGAGCAGTACTTC. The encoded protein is CASSTPRVWSSGSVLHEQYF.

The CDR3 DNA reads as TGTGCCAGCAGCTTAGCCTTGGGGCAGGGGGCAGATCAGCCCCAGCATTTT. It encodes CASSLALGQGADQPQHF. The rearrangement links TRBV7-9 to TRBJ1-5; 8 bases line up with TRBD1. There are 17 residues in the CDR3. With 0 bases clipped from V and 5 bases from J, the junction kept 9 bases outside the gene matches. Looked up from germline, CDR1 is SEHNR and CDR2 is FQNEAQ (reference sequence).

The CDR3 DNA is TGTGCCAGCAGCTTGGAGGGGGGACGGAACACTGAAGCTTTCTTT. It specifies CASSLEGGRNTEAFF. The chain employs TRBV5-4 and TRBJ1-1, with D possibly being TRBD1 (6 bases). Germline V gives CDR1 SGHNT, CDR2 YYREEE (reference sequence). The V end lost 0 bases, the J end lost 1 base, and 10 bases lay between the germline ends. This CDR3 is built from 15 residues.

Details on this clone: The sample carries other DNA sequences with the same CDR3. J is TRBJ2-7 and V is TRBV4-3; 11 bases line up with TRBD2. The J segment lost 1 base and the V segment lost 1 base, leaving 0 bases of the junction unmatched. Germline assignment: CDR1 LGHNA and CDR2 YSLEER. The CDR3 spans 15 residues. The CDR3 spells CASSQGLAGSYEQYF. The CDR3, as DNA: TGCGCCAGCAGCCAAGGACTAGCGGGATCCTACGAGCAGTACTTC.

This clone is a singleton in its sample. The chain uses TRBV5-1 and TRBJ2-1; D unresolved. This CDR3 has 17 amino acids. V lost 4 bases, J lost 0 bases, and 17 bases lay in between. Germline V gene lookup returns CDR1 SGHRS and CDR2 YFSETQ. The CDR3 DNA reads TGCGCCAGCAGCGTATCCTCTCGACGCCTCTCCTACAATGAGCAGTTCTTC. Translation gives CASSVSSRRLSYNEQFF.

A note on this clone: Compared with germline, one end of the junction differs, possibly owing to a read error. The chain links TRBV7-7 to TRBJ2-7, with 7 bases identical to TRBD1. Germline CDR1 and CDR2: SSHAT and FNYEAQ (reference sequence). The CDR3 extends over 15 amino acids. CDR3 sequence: CASSLAQGQSYEQYF. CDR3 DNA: TGTGCTAGCAGCTTAGCTCAGGGACAGTCCTACGAGCAGTACTTC.

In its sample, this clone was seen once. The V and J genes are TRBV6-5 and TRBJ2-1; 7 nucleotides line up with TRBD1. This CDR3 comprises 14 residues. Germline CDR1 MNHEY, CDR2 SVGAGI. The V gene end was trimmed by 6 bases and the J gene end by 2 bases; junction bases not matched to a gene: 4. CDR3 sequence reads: CASSTDRAYNEQFF. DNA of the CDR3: TGTGCCAGCAGCACCGACAGGGCCTACAATGAGCAGTTCTTC.

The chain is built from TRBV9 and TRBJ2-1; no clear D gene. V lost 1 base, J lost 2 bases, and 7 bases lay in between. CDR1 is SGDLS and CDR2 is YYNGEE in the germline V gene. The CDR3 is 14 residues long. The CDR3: CASSVNPTYNEQFF. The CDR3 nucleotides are TGTGCCAGCAGCGTAAACCCTACCTACAATGAGCAGTTCTTC.

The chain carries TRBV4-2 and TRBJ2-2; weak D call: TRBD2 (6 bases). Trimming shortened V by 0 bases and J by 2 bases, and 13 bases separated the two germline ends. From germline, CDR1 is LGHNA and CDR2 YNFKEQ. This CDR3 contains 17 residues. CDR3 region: CASSQDVAAVNTGELFF. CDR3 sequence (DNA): TGTGCCAGCAGCCAAGATGTAGCGGCCGTAAACACCGGGGAGCTGTTTTTT.

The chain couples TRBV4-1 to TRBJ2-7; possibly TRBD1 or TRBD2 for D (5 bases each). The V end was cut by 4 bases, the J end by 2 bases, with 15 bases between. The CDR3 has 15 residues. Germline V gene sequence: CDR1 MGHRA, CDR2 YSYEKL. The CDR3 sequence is CASSRLSGAAYEQYF. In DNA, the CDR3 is TGCGCCAGCAGCCGCCTTTCCGGGGCCGCCTACGAGCAGTACTTC.

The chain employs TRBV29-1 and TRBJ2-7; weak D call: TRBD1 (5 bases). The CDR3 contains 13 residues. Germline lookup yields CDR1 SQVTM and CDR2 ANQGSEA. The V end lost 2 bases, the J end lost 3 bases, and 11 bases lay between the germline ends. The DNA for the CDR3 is TGCAGCGTTGAATTAGCACAGGACTACGAGCAGTACTTC. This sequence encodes CSVELAQDYEQYF.

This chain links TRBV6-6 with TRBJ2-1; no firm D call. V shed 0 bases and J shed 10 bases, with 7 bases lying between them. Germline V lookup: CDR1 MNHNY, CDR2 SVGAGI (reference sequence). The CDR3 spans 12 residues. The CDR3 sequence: CASSYSSIEQFF. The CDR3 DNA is TGTGCCAGCAGTTACTCGTCAATCGAGCAGTTCTTC.

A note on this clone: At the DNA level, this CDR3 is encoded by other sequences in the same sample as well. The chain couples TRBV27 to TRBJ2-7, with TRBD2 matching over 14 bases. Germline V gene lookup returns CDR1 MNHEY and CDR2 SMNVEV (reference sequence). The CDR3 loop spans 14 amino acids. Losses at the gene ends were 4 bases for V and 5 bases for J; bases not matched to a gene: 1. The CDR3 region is CASSSGLAGDEQYF. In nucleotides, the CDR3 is TGTGCCAGCAGTTCGGGACTAGCGGGAGACGAGCAGTACTTC.

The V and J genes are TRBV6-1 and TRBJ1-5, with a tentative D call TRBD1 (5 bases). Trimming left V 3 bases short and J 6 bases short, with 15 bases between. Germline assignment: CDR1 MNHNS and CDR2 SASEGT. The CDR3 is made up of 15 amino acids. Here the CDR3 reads CASSDGTGGFQPQHF. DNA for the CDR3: TGTGCCAGCAGTGACGGGACGGGGGGGTTTCAGCCCCAGCATTTT.

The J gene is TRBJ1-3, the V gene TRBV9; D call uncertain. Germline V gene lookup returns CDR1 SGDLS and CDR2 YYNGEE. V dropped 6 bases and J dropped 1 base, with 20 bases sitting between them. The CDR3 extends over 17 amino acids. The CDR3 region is CASTPRSLRGSGNTIYF. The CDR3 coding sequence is TGTGCCAGCACCCCACGAAGCTTGCGGGGATCTGGAAACACCATATATTTT. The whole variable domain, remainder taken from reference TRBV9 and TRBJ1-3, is DSGVTQTPKHLITATGQRVTLRCSPRSGDLSVYWYQQSLDQGLQFLIQYYNGEERAKGNILERFSAQQFPDLHSELNLSSLELGDSALYFCASTPRSLRGSGNTIYFGEGSWLTVV.

The CDR3 region is CASSSRSSGSYNEQFF. As DNA, the CDR3 is TGTGCCAGCAGCTCCCGTAGTAGCGGTTCCTACAATGAGCAGTTCTTC. The chain has TRBV11-2 and TRBJ2-1, with D possibly being TRBD2 (6 bases). CDR1 is SGHAT, CDR2 FQNNGV, per germline. Trimming shortened V by 4 bases and J by 1 base, and 14 bases separated the two germline ends. The length of the CDR3 is 16 residues.

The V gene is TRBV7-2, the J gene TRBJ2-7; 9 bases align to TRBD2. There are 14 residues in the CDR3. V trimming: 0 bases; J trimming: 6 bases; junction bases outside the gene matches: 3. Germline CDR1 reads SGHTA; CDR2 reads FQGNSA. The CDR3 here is CASSLAGLASEQYF. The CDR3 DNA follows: TGTGCCAGCAGCTTAGCCGGACTAGCGTCCGAGCAGTACTTC.